These T cell receptor beta chains were read from a single sample in a study of CD8+CD57+ T cells in acquired aplastic anemia. TCRdb re-called the reads through MiXCR, storing one row per CDR3 protein. Of 260,000 or so distinct CDR3 sequences listed, 82% are singletons. The sample comprised sorted CD4+, CD8+, or CD8+CD57+ T cells (not recorded which) from PBMCs. These receptors were collected from a human donor with aplastic anemia. The CDR3 runs from the conserved cysteine through the conserved F or W. The D gene is left open where the match is weak. Only part of the rows carry a size: once, few, many, or a class if the clone is expanded.

TRBV9	TRBJ2-3	NA	NA	CASGVGSTTPWFF	TGTGCCAGCGGCGTAGGGTCAACTACGCCGTGGTTTTTT
TRBV11-2	TRBJ2-4	TRBD1	NA	CASSLGTGSFGIQYF	TGTGCCAGCAGCTTAGGGACAGGGAGCTTTGGCATTCAGTACTTC
TRBV7-7	TRBJ2-3	NA	once	CASSLDTRPNGGYF	TGTGCTAGCAGCTTAGACACACGACCCAATGGTGGCTACTTT
TRBV7-9	TRBJ2-7	NA	NA	CASSDAGRTYEEYF	TGTGCCAGCAGCGACGCCGGACGGACCTACGAGGAGTACTTC
TRBV15	TRBJ1-4	NA	NA	CATSSEGQGGKEEKLFF	TGTGCCACCAGCAGTGAGGGGCAGGGTGGGAAAGAGGAAAAACTGTTTTTT
TRBV7-2	TRBJ2-3	TRBD1	NA	CASSLPTGVVRYYF	TGTGCCAGCAGCTTACCGACAGGGGTTGTTAGGTATTATTTT
TRBV9	TRBJ1-6	NA	NA	CASGLAGDIQYFALHF	NA
TRBV7-6	TRBJ2-2	TRBD2	NA	CASTLGRGPSGANLFF	TGTGCCAGCACTCTAGGGAGGGGCCCCTCTGGGGCCAACCTGTTTTTT
TRBV2	TRBJ2-7	NA	NA	CASSLGQGTSSQQYF	TGTGCCAGCAGCTTGGGGCAGGGGACCTCCTCCCAGCAGTACTTC
TRBV9	TRBJ1-1	TRBD1	NA	CASSGDRAARTEAFF	TGTGCCAGCAGCGGAGACAGGGCAGCAAGGACTGAAGCTTTCTTT
TRBV11-3	TRBJ2-3	NA	NA	CASGYDVTGTQYF	TGTGCCAGCGGGTACGATGTCACAGGTACGCAGTATTTT
TRBV20-1	TRBJ1-5	NA	NA	CSATAPDWGSDPQHF	TGCAGTGCCACGGCCCCGGACTGGGGTAGTGATCCCCAGCATTTT
TRBV7-2	TRBJ2-5	TRBD2	NA	CASSLAGSSGEHQYF	TGTGCCAGCAGCCTAGCGGGAAGTTCCGGAGAGCACCAGTACTTC
TRBV7-3	TRBJ2-5	NA	once	CAAQVARGTQYF	TGTGCCGCACAGGTGGCTAGGGGGACCCAGTACTTC
TRBV7-2	TRBJ2-1	TRBD2	NA	CASSPKGLAGKNEF	TGTGCCAGCAGCCCAAAGGGGCTAGCGGGAAAAAATGAGTTC
TRBV7-8	TRBJ2-7	NA	once	CASSFSREGNEQYF	TGTGCCAGCAGCTTTTCTCGGGAAGGCAACGAGCAGTACTTC
TRBV24-1	TRBJ2-3	NA	NA	CASSPGDVLPDTQYF	TGTGCCAGCAGCCCAGGGGACGTCCTCCCAGATACGCAGTATTTT
TRBV20-1	TRBJ1-6	NA	few	CSARDGGVNSPLHF	TGCAGTGCTAGAGATGGGGGGGTTAACTCACCCCTCCACTTT
TRBV15	TRBJ2-7	NA	NA	CATSRDTYEQYF	TGTGCCACCAGCAGAGATACCTACGAGCAGTACTTC
TRBV7-9	TRBJ1-2	NA	NA	CASSPAGKGLYGYTF	TGTGCCAGCAGTCCAGCGGGGAAAGGGCTCTATGGCTACACCTTC
TRBV9	TRBJ2-1	NA	few	CASSVGSDTGYFEQFF	TGTGCCAGCAGCGTAGGGTCAGATACGGGGTATTTTGAGCAGTTCTTC
TRBV7-2	TRBJ2-7	TRBD1	NA	CASSSDRDYYTQYF	TGTGCCAGCAGCTCGGACAGGGATTATTACACGCAGTACTTC
TRBV7-9	TRBJ2-3	TRBD1	NA	CASSRGQGSDRQYF	TGTGCCAGCAGCAGGGGGCAGGGCTCGGATAGGCAGTATTTT
TRBV10-3	TRBJ1-1	NA	many	CAISDDRNTEAFF	TGTGCCATCAGTGACGACAGGAACACTGAAGCTTTCTTT
TRBV6-1	TRBJ2-3	TRBD2	NA	CASSVSGGPGKAFF	TGTGCCAGCAGCGTATCGGGAGGTCCCGGTAAGGCGTTCTTT
TRBV15	TRBJ2-1	TRBD2	once	CATSCERSGGSDQQSF	TGTGCCACCAGCTGTGAAAGAAGCGGGGGGAGTGATCAGCAGTCCTTC
TRBV5-1	TRBJ2-7	NA	NA	CASSEGTPETEQYF	TGCGCCAGCAGCGAGGGGACCCCCGAGACCGAGCAGTACTTC
TRBV14	TRBJ2-5	TRBD1	NA	CASSQGGTGIQTQYF	TGTGCCAGCAGCCAAGGGGGGACAGGGATTCAGACCCAGTACTTC
TRBV7-8	TRBJ1-2	NA	NA	CATKPGGAGGYTF	TGTGCCACCAAGCCCGGGGGGGCCGGGGGCTACACCTTC
TRBV9	TRBJ1-2	TRBD1	NA	CASSVDSRPDRGSFYGYTF	TGTGCCAGCAGCGTTGATTCCCGCCCGGACAGGGGCAGTTTCTATGGCTACACCTTC
TRBV6-1	TRBJ2-1	TRBD2	NA	CASSDGTNSGNEQFF	TGTGCCAGCAGCGACGGGACTAACTCCGGGAATGAGCAGTTCTTC
TRBV7-2	TRBJ2-1	NA	NA	CASSYQRTGQSDEQFF	TGTGCCAGCAGCTATCAAAGAACGGGGCAGAGCGATGAGCAGTTCTTC
TRBV19	TRBJ1-2	NA	NA	CASSIANYGYTF	TGTGCCAGTAGTATAGCTAACTATGGCTACACCTTC
TRBV10-3	TRBJ1-4	NA	NA	CAISQAYVKHMTQNLVF	TGTGCCATCAGCCAGGCGTACGTTAAACATATGACCCAAAATCTTGTTTTT
TRBV14	TRBJ2-7	TRBD2	NA	CASSQRTSGVVEQYF	TGTGCCAGCAGCCAGAGGACTAGCGGGGTAGTCGAGCAGTACTTC
TRBV7-8	TRBJ2-7	NA	NA	CASSLPSTASSSRSYEQYF	TGTGCCAGCAGCTTACCGAGCACTGCCAGCAGCTCGCGCTCCTACGAGCAGTACTTC
TRBV10-3	TRBJ1-5	NA	NA	CAISRQEPTQWPQHF	TGTGCCATCTCCAGACAGGAGCCGACACAATGGCCCCAGCATTTT
TRBV6-1	TRBJ2-1	TRBD2	NA	CASSTSGPTSYNEQFF	TGTGCCAGCAGTACTAGCGGCCCCACATCCTACAATGAGCAGTTCTTC
TRBV7-2	TRBJ1-2	NA	NA	CASSQCPGGGYTF	TGTGCCAGCAGCCAATGCCCCGGAGGTGGCTACACCTTC
TRBV6-4	TRBJ1-1	NA	NA	CAIKSQANTEAFF	TGTGCCATCAAGTCCCAGGCGAACACTGAAGCTTTCTTT
TRBV20-1	TRBJ2-7	NA	NA	CSASPTGGIYEQYF	TGCAGTGCTAGCCCCACTGGGGGAATCTACGAGCAGTACTTC
TRBV9	TRBJ2-3	NA	NA	CAGDVGTDTQYF	TGTGCCGGCGACGTAGGGACAGATACGCAGTATTTT
TRBV20-1	TRBJ2-5	NA	once	CSASSETGTWETQYF	TGCAGTGCTAGTTCCGAGACAGGGACTTGGGAGACCCAGTACTTC
TRBV7-9	TRBJ1-6	NA	NA	CASSFDVRVRLHF	TGTGCCAGCAGCTTTGATGTCAGGGTGAGGCTCCACTTT
TRBV11-3	TRBJ2-2	NA	NA	CASSLEVAAGELFF	TGTGCCAGCAGCTTAGAGGTGGCCGCCGGGGAGCTGTTTTTT
TRBV20-1	TRBJ1-1	NA	NA	CSARGGNKGANTEAFF	TGCAGTGCTAGAGGCGGAAACAAGGGCGCGAACACTGAAGCTTTCTTT
TRBV25-1	TRBJ2-7	TRBD1	NA	CASSGLGTGNYEQYF	TGTGCCAGCAGTGGGTTAGGGACAGGGAACTACGAGCAGTACTTC
TRBV5-4	TRBJ2-1	NA	NA	CASSLTSTGSNGQFF	TGTGCCAGCAGCCTTACTAGTACCGGGAGTAATGGGCAGTTCTTC
TRBV10-2	TRBJ2-2	NA	NA	CASSGLAGDTDELFF	TGCGCCAGCAGCGGGCTCGCGGGGGACACCGATGAGCTGTTTTTT
TRBV7-9	TRBJ1-2	NA	NA	CASSFQRSWGNDETF	TGTGCCAGCAGCTTTCAAAGAAGCTGGGGGAATGATGAGACCTTC
TRBV7-9	TRBJ2-1	NA	few	CASSLVPGGLIFGQFF	TGTGCCAGCAGCTTAGTACCCGGGGGGCTGATTTTTGGACAGTTCTTC
TRBV12-3/TRBV12-4	TRBJ1-4	NA	NA	CASTRSSGEQINEKLFF	TGTGCCAGCACCCGGTCTTCAGGAGAACAAATTAATGAAAAACTGTTTTTT
TRBV7-7	TRBJ2-6	NA	NA	CASSLVGRLNTEAVLTF	TGTGCCAGCAGCTTAGTTGGACGGTTGAACACTGAAGCTGTCCTGACTTTC
TRBV7-9	TRBJ2-5	NA	few	CASSPTQYF	TGTGCCAGCAGCCCGACCCAGTACTTC